The 25 T cell receptor beta chains listed next were all sequenced from one sample in a study of blood T cell repertoires in COVID-19. Data came from immunoSEQ multiplex PCR; TCRdb stores just in-frame clones and leaves some out. The repertoire consists of some 80,000 clones, with around 80% occurring once and the leading ten covering about 5.8%. Sequenced material: peripheral blood. These receptors came from a man between 60 and 75 years old with active or convalescent COVID-19.

The gene calls are TRBV19 and TRBJ2-5; possible D gene TRBD2, 5 bases. V was trimmed by 5 bases and J by 5 bases, leaving 15 bases between them. Per the germline V gene, CDR1 is LNHDA and CDR2 is SQIVND (reference sequence). The CDR3 covers 14 residues. CDR3 in DNA: TGTGCCAGTAGTCACCCAGAGCGGACGGAGACCCAGTACTTC. Translation: CASSHPERTETQYF.

The chain links TRBV7-9 to TRBJ2-7; D possibly corresponds to TRBD1 (5 bases). The germline gives CDR1 SEHNR, CDR2 FQNEAQ (reference sequence). The CDR3 spans 16 residues. V was pared by 1 base and J by 4 bases, with 17 bases between. The CDR3 loop reads CASSLDNGREWYEQYF. For the CDR3, the DNA is TGTGCCAGCAGCTTAGACAACGGCAGGGAATGGTACGAGCAGTACTTC.

J is TRBJ2-3 and V is TRBV2, with 10 bases identical to TRBD1. Per germline, CDR1 SNHLY and CDR2 FYNNEI. This CDR3 spans 15 amino acids. The V gene end was trimmed by 5 bases and the J gene end by 3 bases; junction bases not matched to a gene: 5. This CDR3 is CASSNLGQGTDTQYF. The CDR3 DNA sequence: TGTGCCAGCAGTAATTTGGGACAGGGGACAGATACGCAGTATTTT.

V gene TRBV6-5 combines with J gene TRBJ2-7, with a weak D call TRBD1 (5 bases). The CDR3 consists of 13 residues. The V gene's germline CDR1 is MNHEY and CDR2 SVGAGI. The ends were cut back, 1 base at V and 4 bases at J, with 8 bases in the middle. The CDR3 coding sequence is TGTGCCAGCAGTTACTTGCAGGGTTACGAGCAGTACTTC. It is translated as CASSYLQGYEQYF.

This clone occurred a few times. V and J are TRBV5-6 and TRBJ2-2, with 8 bases fitting TRBD1. Trimming took 4 bases from V and 5 from J; bases not matched to a gene: 7. This CDR3 contains 15 residues. Germline V CDR1 and CDR2: SGHDT, YYEEEE. CDR3 nucleotide sequence: TGTGCCAGCAGCCTAAGGGACAGGTTAACCGGGGAGCTGTTTTTT. Residues: CASSLRDRLTGELFF.

This clone appeared a single time. The V gene is TRBV19, the J gene TRBJ2-3; D might be TRBD1 (6 bases). The CDR3 runs to 12 residues. V lost 5 bases and J lost 6, with 9 bases in between. Per germline, CDR1 LNHDA and CDR2 SQIVND (reference sequence). The CDR3 is CASSPQGDTQYF. In nucleotides, the CDR3 is TGTGCCAGTAGTCCTCAGGGGGATACGCAGTATTTT.

V gene TRBV21-1 combines with J gene TRBJ1-3; TRBD1 reflects the table's D call only, with no check against the DNA. TRBV21-1 is an annotated pseudogene. The CDR3 runs 16 residues. The DNA for the CDR3 is TGTGCCAGCCCCCAGGACAGGGGTGGATCTGGAAACACCATATATTTT. Translating gives CASPQDRGGSGNTIYF.

This sequence joins TRBV10-3 and TRBJ1-1; tentative D call: TRBD1 (5 bases). The CDR3 has 14 residues. The germline gives CDR1 ENHRY, CDR2 SYGVKD. Trimming cost V 7 bases and J 4 bases, with 16 bases left between them. The CDR3 sequence: CAIIPGPGGTEAFF. CDR3 DNA: TGTGCCATCATCCCGGGCCCGGGGGGCACTGAAGCTTTCTTT.

This rearrangement joins TRBV7-2 to TRBJ2-1; 8 bases are shared with TRBD2. CDR1 and CDR2 from the germline V gene are SGHTA and FQGNSA. The CDR3 spans 15 residues. V trimming: 5 bases; J trimming: 8 bases; junction bases outside the gene matches: 11. This chain's CDR3 is CASSAQAGLGHEQFF. The CDR3 coding sequence is TGTGCCAGCAGCGCGCAAGCGGGACTAGGGCATGAGCAGTTCTTC.

The gene calls are TRBV9 and TRBJ2-3; 9 nucleotides agree with TRBD2. V was pared by 0 bases and J by 0 bases, with 2 bases of the junction left unmatched. Germline V gene sequence: CDR1 SGDLS, CDR2 YYNGEE. This CDR3 comprises 16 residues. As DNA, the CDR3 is TGTGCCAGCAGCGTAGGTAGCGGGGGTAGCACAGATACGCAGTATTTT. Protein: CASSVGSGGSTDTQYF.

The chain is built from TRBV11-2 and TRBJ2-7; D is possibly TRBD1 (6 bases). Per germline, CDR1 SGHAT and CDR2 FQNNGV. Trimming stripped 5 bases from V and 2 bases from J, with 16 bases between. This CDR3 spans 15 amino acids. CDR3 sequence: CASSLYRQAAYEQYF. CDR3 nucleotides: TGTGCCAGCAGCCTGTATCGACAGGCCGCCTACGAGCAGTACTTC.

The chain couples TRBV6-5 to TRBJ1-6, with D possibly TRBD1 on 6 matching bases. V lost 5 bases to trimming and J lost 5 bases, with 13 bases between them. The germline gives CDR1 MNHEY, CDR2 SVGAGI. The CDR3 spans 15 residues. The CDR3 protein is CASSTRGTHNSPLHF. CDR3 coding DNA: TGTGCCAGCAGTACGAGGGGGACCCATAATTCACCCCTCCACTTT.

The chain joins TRBV11-2 to TRBJ1-5; D is unclear. CDR3 length: 14 residues. V lost 5 bases, J lost 1 base, and 9 bases lay in between. Germline loops: CDR1 SGHAT, CDR2 FQNNGV. The CDR3 spells CASSVEASNQPQHF. DNA of the CDR3: TGTGCCAGCAGCGTCGAAGCAAGCAATCAGCCCCAGCATTTT.

This chain joins TRBV6-5 and TRBJ2-5, with TRBD2 matching over 8 bases. The trim removed 8 bases at V and 2 bases at J, leaving 7 bases unmatched. The CDR3 spans 14 residues. The V gene's germline CDR1 is MNHEY and CDR2 SVGAGI. CDR3 region: CASSRRGGQETQYF. CDR3 nucleotides: TGTGCCAGCTCGCGTCGCGGGGGGCAAGAGACCCAGTACTTC.

The chain employs TRBV4-2 and TRBJ1-4, with D hard to call. The CDR3 spans 16 residues. The V end was cut by 0 bases, the J end by 8 bases, with 16 bases between. Germline lookup yields CDR1 LGHNA and CDR2 YNFKEQ. CDR3 sequence: CASSQEGPLGGEKLFF. The DNA for the CDR3 is TGTGCCAGCAGCCAAGAAGGGCCTCTCGGCGGGGAAAAACTGTTTTTT.

CDR3 protein: CASVEHRMNTEAFF. For the CDR3, the DNA is TGTGCCAGTGTTGAACACCGCATGAACACTGAAGCTTTCTTT. V usage is TRBV19 and J usage is TRBJ1-1; D is uncertain. In germline, CDR1 is LNHDA, CDR2 SQIVND (reference sequence). CDR3 size: 14 residues. V lost 8 bases, J lost 0 bases, and 13 bases lay in between.

The V call is TRBV19, the J call TRBJ1-2; 7 bases match TRBD1. The germline V gene encodes CDR1 LNHDA and CDR2 SQIVND (reference sequence). V was clipped by 3 bases and J by 2 bases; unmatched bases: 6. The CDR3 loop spans 15 amino acids. The CDR3 DNA is TGTGCCAGTAGTATTTTCCCGGGACAGAACTATGGCTACACCTTC. It yields the protein CASSIFPGQNYGYTF.

The chain carries TRBV5-1 and TRBJ1-3; D is unclear. The CDR3 extends over 15 amino acids. From germline, CDR1 is SGHRS and CDR2 YFSETQ. V lost 0 bases and J 0 bases, leaving 7 bases between the germline ends. CDR3 DNA: TGCGCCAGCAGCTTGGACGAGATCTCTGGAAACACCATATATTTT. It yields the protein CASSLDEISGNTIYF.

This clone was detected a few times. The rearrangement joins TRBV27 to TRBJ1-2; no clear D gene. Trimming removed 7 bases at V and 2 bases at J, with 17 bases between. The CDR3 is made up of 15 amino acids. Looked up from germline, CDR1 is MNHEY and CDR2 is SMNVEV (reference sequence). The CDR3 spells CASTSMAGRNYGYTF. CDR3 nucleotides: TGTGCCAGCACCTCGATGGCGGGAAGGAACTATGGCTACACCTTC.

The rearrangement links TRBV18 to TRBJ1-3; no clear D gene. The CDR3 sequence is 17 residues long. Germline V gene data show CDR1 as KGHSH and CDR2 as LQKENI. V was pared by 6 bases and J by 0 bases, with 18 bases between. The CDR3 DNA reads as TGTGCCAGCTCTACAAGCGGATTTTTCAGCTCTGGAAACACCATATATTTT. Protein sequence: CASSTSGFFSSGNTIYF. The full variable domain, rest sourced from reference TRBV18 and TRBJ1-3, is NAGVMQNPRHLVRRRGQEARLRCSPMKGHSHVYWYRQLPEEGLKFMVYLQKENIIDESGMPKERFSAEFPKEGPSILRIQQVVRGDSAAYFCASSTSGFFSSGNTIYFGEGSWLTVV.

CDR3 residues: CASSVNLASPQGDTQYF. CDR3 DNA sequence: TGTGCCAGCAGCGTAAACCTAGCGTCACCCCAAGGCGATACGCAGTATTTT. The chain recombines TRBV9 with TRBJ2-3; TRBD2 might be the D (6 bases). Germline assignment: CDR1 SGDLS and CDR2 YYNGEE. Trimming removed 1 base from V and 6 bases from J, with 21 bases in between. This CDR3 spans 17 amino acids.

In this sample, this clone turned up once. V gene TRBV18 combines with J gene TRBJ1-1, with 7 positions matching TRBD1. The CDR3 is made up of 18 amino acids. Germline CDR1 KGHSH, CDR2 LQKENI. V lost 3 bases, J lost 0 bases, and 13 bases stayed unmatched. The CDR3 loop reads CASSPRTGESPLNTEAFF. The CDR3 nucleotides are TGTGCCAGCTCACCTAGGACAGGTGAGTCTCCCCTGAACACTGAAGCTTTCTTT.

The chain employs TRBV6-5 and TRBJ2-7; 12 bases agree with TRBD1. Germline CDR1 reads MNHEY; CDR2 reads SVGAGI. The CDR3 is 15 amino acids. With 9 bases clipped from V and 4 bases from J, the junction kept 10 bases outside the gene matches. CDR3 nucleotide sequence: TGTGCCAGTACTCCCGGGACAGGGGGCGGGTACGAGCAGTACTTC. Translation gives CASTPGTGGGYEQYF.

This clone was detected once. This sequence joins TRBV9 and TRBJ1-6, with TRBD1 identical over 8 bases. The CDR3 consists of 16 residues. The V and J ends lost 4 bases and 6 bases, in that order; junction bases with no gene match: 9. The V gene's germline CDR1 is SGDLS and CDR2 YYNGEE. DNA of the CDR3: TGTGCCAGCAGCATTGGGCAGGGGGCATTTAATTCACCCCTCCACTTT. It encodes CASSIGQGAFNSPLHF.

This clone was counted a single time. The chain recombines TRBV3-1 (or the pseudogene TRBV3-2) with TRBJ2-5, with a weak D call TRBD1 (5 bases). V dropped 0 bases and J dropped 11 bases, with 10 bases sitting between them. The germline V gene encodes CDR1 LGHDT and CDR2 YNNKEL (reference sequence). The CDR3 loop spans 12 amino acids. In DNA form, the CDR3 reads TGTGCCAGCAGCCAAGATAGGGGAACTCAGTACTTC. It translates to CASSQDRGTQYF.